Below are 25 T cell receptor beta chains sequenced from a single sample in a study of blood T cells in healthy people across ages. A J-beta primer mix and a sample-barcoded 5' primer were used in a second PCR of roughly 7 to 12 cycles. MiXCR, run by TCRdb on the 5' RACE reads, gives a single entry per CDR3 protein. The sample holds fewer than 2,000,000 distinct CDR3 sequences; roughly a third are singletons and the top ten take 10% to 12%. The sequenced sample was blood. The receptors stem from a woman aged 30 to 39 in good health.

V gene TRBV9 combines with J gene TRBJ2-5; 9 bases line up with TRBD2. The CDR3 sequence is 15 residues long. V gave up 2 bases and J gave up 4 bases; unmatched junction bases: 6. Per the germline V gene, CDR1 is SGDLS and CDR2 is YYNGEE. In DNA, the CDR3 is TGTGCCAGCAGCGTGGGTAGCGGGAGACCAGAGACCCAGTACTTC. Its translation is CASSVGSGRPETQYF.

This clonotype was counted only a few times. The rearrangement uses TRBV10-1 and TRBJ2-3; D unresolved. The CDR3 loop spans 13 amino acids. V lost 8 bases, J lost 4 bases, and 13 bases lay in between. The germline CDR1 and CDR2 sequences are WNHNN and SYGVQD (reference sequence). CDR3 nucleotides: TGCGCCAGCTCCGCGACCCCCTCAGATACGCAGTATTTT. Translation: CASSATPSDTQYF.

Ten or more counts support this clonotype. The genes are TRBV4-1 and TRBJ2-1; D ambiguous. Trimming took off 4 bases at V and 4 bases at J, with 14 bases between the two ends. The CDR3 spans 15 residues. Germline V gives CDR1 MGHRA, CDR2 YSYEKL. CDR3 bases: TGCGCCAGCAGCCTGGGCCTTCGAACTTACAATGAGCAGTTCTTC. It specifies CASSLGLRTYNEQFF.

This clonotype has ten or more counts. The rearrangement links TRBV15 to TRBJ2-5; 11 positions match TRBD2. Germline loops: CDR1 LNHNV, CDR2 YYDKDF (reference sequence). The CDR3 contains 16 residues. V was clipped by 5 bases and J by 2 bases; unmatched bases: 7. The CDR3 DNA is TGTGCCACCAGCCCCAAGGGACTAGCGGTTCAAGAGACCCAGTACTTC. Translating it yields CATSPKGLAVQETQYF.

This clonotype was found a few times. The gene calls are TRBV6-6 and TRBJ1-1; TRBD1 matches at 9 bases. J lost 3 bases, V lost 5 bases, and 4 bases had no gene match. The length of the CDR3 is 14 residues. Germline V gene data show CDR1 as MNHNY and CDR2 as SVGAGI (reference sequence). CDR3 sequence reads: CASSAGQGYTEAFF. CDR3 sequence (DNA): TGTGCCAGCAGTGCGGGACAGGGATACACTGAAGCTTTCTTT.

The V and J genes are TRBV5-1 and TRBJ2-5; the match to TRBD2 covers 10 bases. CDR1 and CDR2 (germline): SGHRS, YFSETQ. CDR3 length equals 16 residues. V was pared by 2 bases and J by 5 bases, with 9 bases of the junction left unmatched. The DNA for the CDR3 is TGCGCCAGCAGCTTAGTCAGCGGGGGGGCCCTGGAGACCCAGTACTTC. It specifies CASSLVSGGALETQYF.

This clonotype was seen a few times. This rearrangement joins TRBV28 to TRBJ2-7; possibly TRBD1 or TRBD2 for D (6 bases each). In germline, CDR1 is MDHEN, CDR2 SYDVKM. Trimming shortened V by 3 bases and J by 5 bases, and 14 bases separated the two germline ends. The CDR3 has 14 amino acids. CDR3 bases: TGTGCCAGCAGTTTTTCGGGGGCTCCCCACGAGCAGTACTTC. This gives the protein CASSFSGAPHEQYF.

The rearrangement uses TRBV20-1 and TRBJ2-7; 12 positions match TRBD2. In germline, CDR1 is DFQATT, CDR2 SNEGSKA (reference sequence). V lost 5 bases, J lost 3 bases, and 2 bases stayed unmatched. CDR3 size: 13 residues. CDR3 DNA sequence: TGCAGTGCTCAGGGACTAGCGGGCTACGAGCAGTACTTC. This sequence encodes CSAQGLAGYEQYF.

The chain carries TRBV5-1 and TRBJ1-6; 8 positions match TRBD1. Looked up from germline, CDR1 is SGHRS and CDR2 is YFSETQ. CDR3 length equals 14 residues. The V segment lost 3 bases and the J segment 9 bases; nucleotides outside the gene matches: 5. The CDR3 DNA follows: TGCGCCAGCAGCTCCACCGGACAGGGTTCACCCCTCCACTTT. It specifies CASSSTGQGSPLHF.

Here the CDR3 reads CASSQVPHSYEQYF. The CDR3 DNA is TGCGCCAGCAGCCAAGTCCCCCATTCCTACGAGCAGTACTTC. The chain uses TRBV4-1 and TRBJ2-7; D ambiguous. V was shortened by 1 base and J by 1 base, with 8 bases between the two germline ends. The germline V gene has CDR1 MGHRA and CDR2 YSYEKL. The CDR3 is made up of 14 amino acids.

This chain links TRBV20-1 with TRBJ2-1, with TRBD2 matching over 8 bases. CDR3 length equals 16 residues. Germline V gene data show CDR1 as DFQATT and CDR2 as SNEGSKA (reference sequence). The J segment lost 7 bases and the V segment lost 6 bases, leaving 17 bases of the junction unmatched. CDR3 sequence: CSAPPLASGRWNEQFF. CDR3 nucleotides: TGCAGTGCCCCCCCACTTGCGAGCGGGAGATGGAATGAGCAGTTCTTC.

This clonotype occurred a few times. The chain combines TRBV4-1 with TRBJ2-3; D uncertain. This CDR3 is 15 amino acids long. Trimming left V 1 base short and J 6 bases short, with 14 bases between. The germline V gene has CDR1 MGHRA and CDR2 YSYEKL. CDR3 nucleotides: TGCGCCAGCAGCCAAGTTTCGAAAGGGATCGATACGCAGTATTTT. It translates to CASSQVSKGIDTQYF.

CDR3 bases: TGTGCCAGCAGCAGGGAGGATGGGTATGGCTACACCTTC. As protein: CASSREDGYGYTF. The chain couples TRBV7-3 to TRBJ1-2; D gene ambiguous. The CDR3 sequence is 13 residues long. The V gene lost 5 bases and the J gene lost 5 bases, with 12 bases spanning the gap. Germline-derived CDR1 and CDR2 are SGHTA and FQGTGA.

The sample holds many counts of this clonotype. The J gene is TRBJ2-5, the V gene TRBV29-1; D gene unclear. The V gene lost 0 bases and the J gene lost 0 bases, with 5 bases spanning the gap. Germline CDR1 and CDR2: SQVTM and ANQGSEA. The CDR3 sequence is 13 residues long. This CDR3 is CSVEDANQETQYF. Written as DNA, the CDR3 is TGCAGCGTTGAAGATGCGAACCAAGAGACCCAGTACTTC.

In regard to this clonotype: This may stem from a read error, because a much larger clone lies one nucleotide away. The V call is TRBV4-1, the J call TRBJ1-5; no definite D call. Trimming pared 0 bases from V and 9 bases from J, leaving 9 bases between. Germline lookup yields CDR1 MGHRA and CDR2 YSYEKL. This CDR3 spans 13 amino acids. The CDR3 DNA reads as TGCGCCAGCAGCCAAGAAGTTGGATGGCCCCAGCATTTT. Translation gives CASSQEVGWPQHF.

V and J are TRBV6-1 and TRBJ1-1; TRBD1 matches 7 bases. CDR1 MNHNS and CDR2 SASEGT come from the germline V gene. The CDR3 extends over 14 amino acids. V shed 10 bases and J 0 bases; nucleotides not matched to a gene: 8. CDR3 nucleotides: TGTGCCACCCACCCGACAGGGCTGAACACTGAAGCTTTCTTT. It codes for CATHPTGLNTEAFF.

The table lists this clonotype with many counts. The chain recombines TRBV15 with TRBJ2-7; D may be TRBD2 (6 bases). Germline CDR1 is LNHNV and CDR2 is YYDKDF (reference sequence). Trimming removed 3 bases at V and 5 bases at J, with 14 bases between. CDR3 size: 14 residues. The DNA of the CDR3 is TGTGCCACCAGCAGTCGGGGGTCATCCCACGAGCAGTACTTC. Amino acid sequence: CATSSRGSSHEQYF.

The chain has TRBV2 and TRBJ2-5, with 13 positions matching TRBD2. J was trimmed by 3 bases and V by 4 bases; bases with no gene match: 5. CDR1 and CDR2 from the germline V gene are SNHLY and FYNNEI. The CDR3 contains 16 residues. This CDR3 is CASSGGGLAGKETQYF. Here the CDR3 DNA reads TGTGCCAGCAGTGGAGGGGGACTAGCGGGAAAAGAGACCCAGTACTTC.

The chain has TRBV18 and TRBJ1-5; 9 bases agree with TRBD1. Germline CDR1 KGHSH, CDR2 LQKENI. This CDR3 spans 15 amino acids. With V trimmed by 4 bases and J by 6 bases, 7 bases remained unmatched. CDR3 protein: CASSLSTGGIQPQHF. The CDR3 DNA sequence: TGTGCCAGCTCACTTTCAACAGGGGGCATTCAGCCCCAGCATTTT.

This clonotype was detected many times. CDR3 nucleotides: TGTGCCAGCAGTTTAGGGGTCGGCTACACCTTC. Translated: CASSLGVGYTF. This chain uses TRBV12-3 or TRBV12-4 with TRBJ1-2; unclear D gene. Deletions cut 1 base from V and 8 bases from J, with 5 bases between. The CDR3 length is 11 residues.

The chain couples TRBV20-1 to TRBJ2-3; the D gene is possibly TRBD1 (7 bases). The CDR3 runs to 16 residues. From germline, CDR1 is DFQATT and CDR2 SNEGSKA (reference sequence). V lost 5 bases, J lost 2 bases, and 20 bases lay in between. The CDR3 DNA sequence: TGCAGTGCTGGTCCATCGGCAGGGGGGTACACAGATACGCAGTATTTT. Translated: CSAGPSAGGYTDTQYF.

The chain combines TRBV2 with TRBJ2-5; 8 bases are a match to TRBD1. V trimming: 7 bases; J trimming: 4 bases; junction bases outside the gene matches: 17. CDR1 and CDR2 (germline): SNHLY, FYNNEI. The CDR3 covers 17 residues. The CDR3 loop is CASTKPPDRGFGETQYF. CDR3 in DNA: TGTGCCAGCACCAAACCCCCAGACAGGGGCTTTGGAGAGACCCAGTACTTC.

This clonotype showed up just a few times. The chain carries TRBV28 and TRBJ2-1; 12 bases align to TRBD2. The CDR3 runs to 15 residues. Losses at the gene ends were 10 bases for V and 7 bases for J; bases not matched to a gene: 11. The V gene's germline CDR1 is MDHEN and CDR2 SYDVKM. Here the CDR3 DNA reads TGTGCCACCCCTAGCGGGAGGGCCATAAAGAATGAGCAGTTCTTC. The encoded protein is CATPSGRAIKNEQFF.

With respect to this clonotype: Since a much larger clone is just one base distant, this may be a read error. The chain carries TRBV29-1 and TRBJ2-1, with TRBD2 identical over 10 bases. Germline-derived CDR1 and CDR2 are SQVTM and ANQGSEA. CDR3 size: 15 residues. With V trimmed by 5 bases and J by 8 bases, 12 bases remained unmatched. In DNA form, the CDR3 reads TGCAGCGTTCGTATGCTAGCGGGAGTTCGAGATGAGCAGTTCTTC. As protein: CSVRMLAGVRDEQFF.

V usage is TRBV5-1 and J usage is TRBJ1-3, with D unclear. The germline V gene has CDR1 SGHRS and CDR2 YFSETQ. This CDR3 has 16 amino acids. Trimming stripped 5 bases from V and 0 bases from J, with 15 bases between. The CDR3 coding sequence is TGCGCCAGCAGTCTGGCAGGCTCACTCTCTGGAAACACCATATATTTT. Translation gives CASSLAGSLSGNTIYF.